This T cell receptor (beta chain) derives from a study of blood T cells in healthy people across ages. Study observations and caveats: Diversity estimates drawn from one million T cells were deemed underestimates.

A second PCR of 7 to 11 cycles used a sample-barcoded 5' primer and a J-beta primer mix. The template-switch adaptor, which had 12 random nucleotides, put a tag on each cDNA molecule. Each CDR3 protein gets one entry after TCRdb re-called the 5' RACE reads with MiXCR. The sample has 780,000 or so distinct CDR3 sequences, about 48% seen once. Germline V lookup: CDR1 DFQATT, CDR2 SNEGSKA (reference sequence). CDR3 size: 15 residues. The V end was cut by 6 bases, the J end by 4 bases, with 18 bases between. Isolation per sample recovered at least 7 million PBMCs. Per sample, extraction of total RNA gave at least 6 micrograms in every case. A word on this clonotype: Its antigen is currently unknown.

This chain links TRBV20-1 with TRBJ2-2, with a possible D match to TRBD2 (7 bases). The clonotype was recovered from a man older than 75 in good health. The material sequenced was blood. The CDR3 region has the DNA TGCAGTGCACCTAGGGGGGGGCTAGTCACCGGGGAGCTGTTTTTT. Its translation: CSAPRGGLVTGELFF.